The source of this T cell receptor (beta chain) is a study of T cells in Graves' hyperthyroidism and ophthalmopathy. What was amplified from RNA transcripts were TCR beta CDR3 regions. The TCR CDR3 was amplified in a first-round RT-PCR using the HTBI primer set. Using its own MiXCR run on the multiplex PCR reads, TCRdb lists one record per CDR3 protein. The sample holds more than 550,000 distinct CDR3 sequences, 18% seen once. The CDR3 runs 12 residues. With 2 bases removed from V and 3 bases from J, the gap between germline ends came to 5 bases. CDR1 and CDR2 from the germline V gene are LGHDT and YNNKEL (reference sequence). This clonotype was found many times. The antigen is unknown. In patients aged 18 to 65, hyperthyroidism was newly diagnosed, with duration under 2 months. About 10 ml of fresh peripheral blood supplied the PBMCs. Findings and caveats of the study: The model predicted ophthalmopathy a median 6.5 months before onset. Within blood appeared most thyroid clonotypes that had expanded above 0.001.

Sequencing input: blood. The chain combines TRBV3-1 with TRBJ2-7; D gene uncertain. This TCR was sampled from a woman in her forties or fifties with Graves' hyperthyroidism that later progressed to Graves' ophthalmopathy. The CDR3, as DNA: TGTGCCAGCAGCCAACGACACTACGAGCAGTACTTC. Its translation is CASSQRHYEQYF.